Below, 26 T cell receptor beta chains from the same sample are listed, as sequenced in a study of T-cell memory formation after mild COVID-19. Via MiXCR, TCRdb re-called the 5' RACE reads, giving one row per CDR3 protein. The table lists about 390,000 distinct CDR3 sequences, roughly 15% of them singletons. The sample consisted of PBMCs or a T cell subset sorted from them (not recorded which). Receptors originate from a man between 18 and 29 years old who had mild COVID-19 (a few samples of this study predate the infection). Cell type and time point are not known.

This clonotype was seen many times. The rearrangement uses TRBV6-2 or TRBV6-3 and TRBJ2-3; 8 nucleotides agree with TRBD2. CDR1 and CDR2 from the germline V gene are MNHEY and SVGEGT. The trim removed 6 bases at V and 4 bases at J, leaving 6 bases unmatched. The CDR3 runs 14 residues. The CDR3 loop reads CASSRAGEADTQYF. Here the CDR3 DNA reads TGTGCCAGCAGCCGAGCGGGGGAGGCAGATACGCAGTATTTT.

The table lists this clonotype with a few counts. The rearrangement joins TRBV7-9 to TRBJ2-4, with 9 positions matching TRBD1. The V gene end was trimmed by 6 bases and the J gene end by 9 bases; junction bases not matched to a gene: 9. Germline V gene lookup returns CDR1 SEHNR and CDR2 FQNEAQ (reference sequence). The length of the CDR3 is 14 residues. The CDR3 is CASSPGQGLSIQYF. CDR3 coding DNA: TGTGCCAGCAGTCCGGGACAGGGATTAAGCATTCAGTACTTC.

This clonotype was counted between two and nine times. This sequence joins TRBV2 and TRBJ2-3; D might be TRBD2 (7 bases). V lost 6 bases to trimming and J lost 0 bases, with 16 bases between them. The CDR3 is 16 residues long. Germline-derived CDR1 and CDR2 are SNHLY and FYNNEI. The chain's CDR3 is CASRIGGGASTDTQYF. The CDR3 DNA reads TGTGCCAGCAGGATCGGAGGGGGGGCTAGCACAGATACGCAGTATTTT.

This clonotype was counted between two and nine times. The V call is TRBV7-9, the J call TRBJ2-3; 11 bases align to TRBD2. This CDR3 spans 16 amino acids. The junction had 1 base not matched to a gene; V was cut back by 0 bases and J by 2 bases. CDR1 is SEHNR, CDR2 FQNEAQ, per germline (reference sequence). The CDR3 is CASSLATSGNTDTQYF. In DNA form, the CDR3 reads TGTGCCAGCAGCTTAGCGACTAGCGGGAACACAGATACGCAGTATTTT.

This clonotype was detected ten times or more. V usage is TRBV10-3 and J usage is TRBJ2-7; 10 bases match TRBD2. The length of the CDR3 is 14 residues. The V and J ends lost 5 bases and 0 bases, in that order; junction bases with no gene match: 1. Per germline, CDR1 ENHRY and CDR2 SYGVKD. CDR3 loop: CAISLAGDSYEQYV. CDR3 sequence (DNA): TGTGCCATCAGTCTAGCGGGGGACTCCTACGAGCAGTACGTC.

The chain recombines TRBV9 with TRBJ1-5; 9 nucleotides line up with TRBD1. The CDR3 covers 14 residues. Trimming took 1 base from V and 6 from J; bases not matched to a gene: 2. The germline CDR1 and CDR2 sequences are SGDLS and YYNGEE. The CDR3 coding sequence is TGTGCCAGCAGCGTAACAGGGGGCCCTCAGCCCCAGCATTTT. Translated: CASSVTGGPQPQHF.

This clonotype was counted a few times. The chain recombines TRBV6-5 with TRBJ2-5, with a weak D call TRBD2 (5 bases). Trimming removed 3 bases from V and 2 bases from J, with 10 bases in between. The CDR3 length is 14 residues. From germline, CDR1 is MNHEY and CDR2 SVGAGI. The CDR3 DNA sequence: TGTGCCAGCAGTTATGAGGGCTATCAAGAGACCCAGTACTTC. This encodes CASSYEGYQETQYF.

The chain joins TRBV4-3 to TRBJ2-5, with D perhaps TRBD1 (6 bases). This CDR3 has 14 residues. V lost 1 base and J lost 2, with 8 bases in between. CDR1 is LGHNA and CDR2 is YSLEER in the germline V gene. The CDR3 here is CASSQARGQETQYF. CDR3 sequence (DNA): TGCGCCAGCAGCCAAGCAAGGGGGCAAGAGACCCAGTACTTC.

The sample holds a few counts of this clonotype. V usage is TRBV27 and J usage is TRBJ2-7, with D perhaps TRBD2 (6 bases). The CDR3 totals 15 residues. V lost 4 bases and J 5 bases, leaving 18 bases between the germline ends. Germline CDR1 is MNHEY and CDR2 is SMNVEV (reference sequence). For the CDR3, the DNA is TGTGCCAGCAGTTCCCGGGACTGGGGCGCGGACGAGCAGTACTTC. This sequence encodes CASSSRDWGADEQYF.

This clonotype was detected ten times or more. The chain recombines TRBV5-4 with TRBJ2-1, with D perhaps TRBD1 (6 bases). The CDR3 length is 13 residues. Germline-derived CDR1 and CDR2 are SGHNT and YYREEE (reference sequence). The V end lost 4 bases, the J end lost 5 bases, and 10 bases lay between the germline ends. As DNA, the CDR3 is TGTGCCAGCAGCGGGGACAACCACAATGAGCAGTTCTTC. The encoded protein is CASSGDNHNEQFF.

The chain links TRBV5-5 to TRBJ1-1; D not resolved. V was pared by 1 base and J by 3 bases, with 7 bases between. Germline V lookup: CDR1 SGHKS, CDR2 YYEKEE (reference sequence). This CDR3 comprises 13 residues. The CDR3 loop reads CASSLIGHTEAFF. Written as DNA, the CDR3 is TGTGCCAGCAGCTTGATAGGGCACACTGAAGCTTTCTTT.

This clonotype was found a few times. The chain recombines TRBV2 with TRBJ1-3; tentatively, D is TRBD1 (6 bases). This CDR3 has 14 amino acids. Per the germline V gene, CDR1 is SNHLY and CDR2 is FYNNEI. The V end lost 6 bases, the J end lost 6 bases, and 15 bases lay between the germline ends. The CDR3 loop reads CASRTDRTQNTIYF. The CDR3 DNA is TGTGCCAGCAGGACCGACAGGACCCAAAACACCATATATTTT.

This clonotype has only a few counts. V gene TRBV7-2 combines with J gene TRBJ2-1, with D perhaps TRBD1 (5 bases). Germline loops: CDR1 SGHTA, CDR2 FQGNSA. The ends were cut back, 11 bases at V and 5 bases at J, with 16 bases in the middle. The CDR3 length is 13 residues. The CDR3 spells CASVIRVHNEQFF. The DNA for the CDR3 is TGTGCCTCCGTTATCAGGGTTCACAATGAGCAGTTCTTC.

This CDR3 reads CSANTGADQPQHF. The CDR3 DNA reads as TGCAGTGCTAATACAGGGGCGGATCAGCCCCAGCATTTT. This rearrangement joins TRBV20-1 to TRBJ1-5; 7 bases match TRBD1. Germline V gives CDR1 DFQATT, CDR2 SNEGSKA (reference sequence). V trimming: 4 bases; J trimming: 5 bases; junction bases outside the gene matches: 5. CDR3 length: 13 residues.

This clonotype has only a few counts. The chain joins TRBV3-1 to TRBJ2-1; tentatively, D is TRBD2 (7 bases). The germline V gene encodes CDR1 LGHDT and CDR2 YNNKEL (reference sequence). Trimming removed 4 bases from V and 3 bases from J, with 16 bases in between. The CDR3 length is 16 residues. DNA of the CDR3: TGTGCCAGCAGCCCTCCAACAGGGAGGGTCTACAATGAGCAGTTCTTC. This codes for CASSPPTGRVYNEQFF.

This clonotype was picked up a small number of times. The CDR3 nucleotides are TGTGCCAGCAGTTTAGCCTTGGGCCGAAGCTCCTACAATGAGCAGTTCTTC. Translation gives CASSLALGRSSYNEQFF. The J gene is TRBJ2-1, the V gene TRBV12-3 or TRBV12-4; D gene ambiguous. CDR3 length: 17 residues. The germline V and J ends were trimmed by 0 bases and 0 bases, with 12 bases remaining between them.

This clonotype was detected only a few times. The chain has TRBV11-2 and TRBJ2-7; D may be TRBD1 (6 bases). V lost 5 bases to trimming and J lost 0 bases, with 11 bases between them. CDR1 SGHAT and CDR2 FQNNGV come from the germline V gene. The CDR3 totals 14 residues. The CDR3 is CASSAQGSSYEQYV. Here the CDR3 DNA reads TGTGCCAGCAGCGCACAGGGTAGCTCCTACGAGCAGTACGTC.

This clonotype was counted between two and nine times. CDR3 sequence reads: CAIGSGVTLTQETQYF. The CDR3 nucleotides are TGTGCCATCGGATCGGGGGTCACTCTTACCCAAGAGACCCAGTACTTC. V is TRBV10-3 and J is TRBJ2-5; the D gene is possibly TRBD2 (6 bases). The germline V gene encodes CDR1 ENHRY and CDR2 SYGVKD. The length of the CDR3 is 16 residues. Trimming removed 8 bases from V and 1 base from J, with 20 bases in between.

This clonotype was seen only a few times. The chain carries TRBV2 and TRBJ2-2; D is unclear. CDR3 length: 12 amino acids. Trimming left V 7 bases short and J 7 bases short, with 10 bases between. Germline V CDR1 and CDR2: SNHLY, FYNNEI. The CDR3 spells CASILDGGELFF. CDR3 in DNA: TGTGCCAGCATTCTGGATGGCGGGGAGCTGTTTTTT.

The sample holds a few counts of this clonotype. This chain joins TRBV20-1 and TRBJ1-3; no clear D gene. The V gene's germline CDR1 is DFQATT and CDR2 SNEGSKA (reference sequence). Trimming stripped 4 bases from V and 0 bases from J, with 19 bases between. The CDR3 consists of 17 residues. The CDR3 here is CSAIPLRRTSSGNTIYF. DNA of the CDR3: TGCAGTGCTATCCCCTTGCGACGGACGAGCTCTGGAAACACCATATATTTT.

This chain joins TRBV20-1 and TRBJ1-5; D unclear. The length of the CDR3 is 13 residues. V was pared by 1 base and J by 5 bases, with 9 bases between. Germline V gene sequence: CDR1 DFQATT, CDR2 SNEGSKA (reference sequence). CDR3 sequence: CSARGSSYQPQHF. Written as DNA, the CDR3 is TGCAGTGCTAGAGGGAGCAGTTATCAGCCCCAGCATTTT.

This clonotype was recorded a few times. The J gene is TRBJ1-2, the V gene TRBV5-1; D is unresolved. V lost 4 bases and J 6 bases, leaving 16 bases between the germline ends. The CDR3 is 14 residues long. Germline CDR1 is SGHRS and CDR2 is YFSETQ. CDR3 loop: CASSPFAVDNGYTF. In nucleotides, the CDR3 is TGCGCCAGCAGCCCCTTCGCGGTGGATAATGGCTACACCTTC.

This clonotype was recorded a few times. The CDR3 DNA is TGCAGTGCTAGAGGGTTTGGGGATGGCTACACCTTC. It encodes CSARGFGDGYTF. V and J are TRBV20-1 and TRBJ1-2; no reliable D call. This CDR3 has 12 residues. CDR1 is DFQATT and CDR2 is SNEGSKA in the germline V gene (reference sequence). Trimming cost V 1 base and J 6 bases, with 9 bases left between them.

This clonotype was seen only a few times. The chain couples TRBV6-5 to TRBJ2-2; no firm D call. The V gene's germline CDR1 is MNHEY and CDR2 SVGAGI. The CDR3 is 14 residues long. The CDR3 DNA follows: TGTGCAACAAGACACGCTGGTTATGGTGGGGAGCTGTTTTTT. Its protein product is CATRHAGYGGELFF.

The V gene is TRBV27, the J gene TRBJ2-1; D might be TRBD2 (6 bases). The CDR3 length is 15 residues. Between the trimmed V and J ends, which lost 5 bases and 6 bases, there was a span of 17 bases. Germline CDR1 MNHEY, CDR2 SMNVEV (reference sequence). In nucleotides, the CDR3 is TGTGCCAGCAGTCCGGGGGTGATCCCTCTCAATGAGCAGTTCTTC. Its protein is CASSPGVIPLNEQFF.

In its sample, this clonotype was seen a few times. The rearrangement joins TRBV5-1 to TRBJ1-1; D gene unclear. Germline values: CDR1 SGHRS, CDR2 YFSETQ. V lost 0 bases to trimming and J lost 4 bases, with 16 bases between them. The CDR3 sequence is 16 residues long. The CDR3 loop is CASSLASGVGSTEAFF. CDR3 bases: TGCGCCAGCAGCTTGGCCAGCGGGGTCGGGAGCACTGAAGCTTTCTTT.